The entry below describes one T cell receptor beta chain. The data belong to a study of glioma-infiltrating T cells after dendritic cell vaccination. The V gene lost 5 bases and the J gene lost 5 bases, with 13 bases spanning the gap. Germline values: CDR1 SEHNR, CDR2 FQNEAQ (reference sequence). The CDR3 loop spans 14 amino acids. All glioblastoma patients lacked an isocitrate dehydrogenase mutation. The protocol was immunoSEQ multiplex PCR, while the TCRdb copy is restricted to in-frame clones and leaves out a portion. The repertoire includes tens of thousands of clones, approximately 83% of them detected once, and approximately 10% sits in the top ten.

The specimen was blood, collected before dendritic cell vaccination. The chain recombines TRBV7-9 with TRBJ2-1, with D tentatively TRBD1 (6 bases). The TCR comes from a human donor with glioblastoma. The CDR3 region is CASSVQGLNNEQFF. The CDR3 bases are TGTGCCAGCAGCGTACAGGGCCTGAACAATGAGCAGTTCTTC.